This T cell receptor (beta chain) appears in the sequencing data of a study of a mutant IDH1 vaccine in newly diagnosed glioma. The overall study: Either 4-6 weeks after radiotherapy alone or alongside temozolomide, vaccination was begun.

As for time point: week 11, during vaccination. Topical imiquimod accompanied each vaccine dose, which consisted of 300 ug of mutant IDH1 20-mer peptide. Astrocytomas that were new, WHO grade 3 or 4, IDH1-mutant and ATRX-lost were present in the donors. Some clones are missing from TCRdb's copy, which holds only in-frame ones; the method was immunoSEQ multiplex PCR. The sample lists about 30,000 clones; around 78% were seen once. This CDR3 comprises 15 residues. In germline, CDR1 is GTSNPN, CDR2 SVGIG (reference sequence). V lost 2 bases and J lost 7, with 19 bases in between. General study findings and limits: The authors found pseudoprogression apparently unrelated to changes in top peripheral T cell clonotypes.

About this clone: Antigen specificity is unknown.

This chain joins TRBV30 and TRBJ2-3; D is possibly TRBD1 or TRBD2 (5 bases each). This receptor was identified in a man aged 25-40 years with glioma. Material: PBMCs, obtained from a glioma patient whose treatment included an IDH1 peptide vaccine. The CDR3 DNA reads as TGTGCCTGGAGTAGGGGCGGGCAGGGCCACAATACGCAGTATTTT. Protein sequence: CAWSRGGQGHNTQYF.